This T cell receptor (beta chain) was sequenced for a study of regulatory T cells in long-lasting Graves disease. Through Arm-PCR of CDR3 regions and iRepertoire HTBI primers, TCR beta libraries were built. TCRdb called the multiplex PCR reads again in MiXCR, with one record for every CDR3 protein. The sample holds around 300,000 distinct CDR3 sequences, more than 20% seen once. Worth noting for this clonotype: Sequence at one end of the junction differs from germline and may be a read error.

Time point reported: persistent/refractory GD, antithyroid drugs over 5 years with positive TRAb. The authors made the TCR library using RNA they extracted from PBMCs. The sequence came from a female donor with Graves disease. The material was peripheral blood mononuclear cells (PBMCs), obtained when the disease was refractory, from a patient treated with antithyroid drugs.

In DNA, the CDR3 is TGTGCCGGCAGGCCGTCCGGGACAGGGCTTCAGCCCCAGCATTTT. It translates to CAGRPSGTGLQPQHF. The chain combines TRBV28 with TRBJ1-5; 9 positions agree with TRBD1. Per the germline V gene, CDR1 is MDHEN and CDR2 is SYDVKM. This CDR3 region has 15 residues.